The next 11 T cell receptor beta chains were all read from a single sample in a study of blood T cell repertoires in COVID-19. This table comes from immunoSEQ multiplex PCR, and its TCRdb copy is limited to in-frame clones, with some not included. Of 250,000 or so clones detected, more than 75% appear once; the ten largest clones hold around 2.4%. Input material: PBMCs or T cells enriched from blood (not recorded which). Receptors were obtained from a woman aged 18-29 years who had recovered from COVID-19.

The chain recombines TRBV7-9 with TRBJ2-7, with 8 bases identical to TRBD1. Germline CDR1 is SEHNR and CDR2 is FQNEAQ (reference sequence). CDR3 length equals 15 residues. With V trimmed by 5 bases and J by 2 bases, 8 bases remained unmatched. The CDR3 sequence: CASSPRDRGTYEQYF. The CDR3 DNA follows: TGTGCCAGCAGCCCCAGAGACAGGGGAACCTACGAGCAGTACTTC.

J is TRBJ2-2 and V is TRBV6-6, with D perhaps TRBD2 (6 bases). V lost 7 bases and J lost 5, with 20 bases in between. The CDR3 covers 16 residues. Germline assignment: CDR1 MNHNY and CDR2 SVGAGI (reference sequence). DNA of the CDR3: TGTGCCAGCACCCACGTCTGGCGGGAAGTTACCGGGGAGCTGTTTTTT. It encodes CASTHVWREVTGELFF.

The chain combines TRBV2 with TRBJ2-1; D is unclear. CDR1 SNHLY and CDR2 FYNNEI come from the germline V gene. Trimming removed 6 bases at V and 3 bases at J, with 6 bases between. This CDR3 has 12 amino acids. CDR3: CASSGVYNEQFF. As DNA, the CDR3 is TGTGCCAGCAGCGGAGTCTACAATGAGCAGTTCTTC.

The chain joins TRBV29-1 to TRBJ1-1; 7 nucleotides line up with TRBD1. Germline trimming cut 2 bases from V and 5 bases from J; bases unmatched to any gene: 8. The CDR3 covers 14 residues. Germline CDR1 and CDR2: SQVTM and ANQGSEA. The DNA for the CDR3 is TGCAGCGTTGAATACGGCAGGGGGGAGACTGAAGCTTTCTTT. Encoded protein: CSVEYGRGETEAFF.

This chain links TRBV9 with TRBJ2-7, with 10 bases aligning to TRBD1. In germline, CDR1 is SGDLS, CDR2 YYNGEE. The CDR3 runs 14 residues. J was trimmed by 4 bases and V by 4 bases; bases with no gene match: 5. Here the CDR3 reads CASSPGTGDYEQYF. Here the CDR3 DNA reads TGTGCCAGCAGCCCCGGGACAGGGGATTACGAGCAGTACTTC.

This clone was counted a single time. The chain joins TRBV18 to TRBJ1-2, with D possibly matching TRBD1 (6 bases). Germline loops: CDR1 KGHSH, CDR2 LQKENI. This CDR3 is built from 14 residues. Trimming removed 3 bases at V and 1 base at J, with 9 bases between. CDR3: CASSPTGLNYGYTF. For the CDR3, the DNA is TGTGCCAGCTCACCGACAGGACTTAACTATGGCTACACCTTC.

CDR3 DNA sequence: TGTGCCAGCAGACCAGGGACAGGGGGGATGGAAAAACTGTTTTTT. Translation gives CASRPGTGGMEKLFF. This chain links TRBV6-5 with TRBJ1-4; TRBD1 aligns across 11 bases. J was trimmed by 8 bases and V by 6 bases; bases with no gene match: 8. The CDR3 is made up of 15 amino acids. Germline V gene data show CDR1 as MNHEY and CDR2 as SVGAGI.

The rearrangement joins TRBV19 to TRBJ2-5; TRBD2 matches 9 bases. This CDR3 spans 14 amino acids. Germline lookup yields CDR1 LNHDA and CDR2 SQIVND (reference sequence). The V gene end was trimmed by 10 bases and the J gene end by 5 bases; junction bases not matched to a gene: 11. Here the CDR3 reads CATRLAENQETQYF. The CDR3 nucleotides read TGTGCCACTAGACTAGCGGAGAATCAGGAGACCCAGTACTTC.

A few counts support this clone. The chain joins TRBV27 to TRBJ1-1; 8 bases are shared with TRBD1. CDR3 length: 13 amino acids. V shed 3 bases and J 11 bases; nucleotides not matched to a gene: 8. Germline assignment: CDR1 MNHEY and CDR2 SMNVEV (reference sequence). The CDR3 DNA sequence: TGTGCCAGCAGTTTTCTACGGACAGGGCGGGCTTTCTTT. Its translation is CASSFLRTGRAFF.

The J gene is TRBJ2-7, the V gene TRBV27; TRBD2 is a possible D gene (6 bases). CDR1 is MNHEY and CDR2 is SMNVEV in the germline V gene (reference sequence). The CDR3 contains 15 residues. With 6 bases removed from V and 0 bases from J, the gap between germline ends came to 15 bases. Here the CDR3 reads CASRIEGGTSYEQYF. As DNA, the CDR3 is TGTGCCAGCAGAATCGAGGGAGGCACCTCCTACGAGCAGTACTTC.

V usage is TRBV18 and J usage is TRBJ2-4, with TRBD1 identical over 7 bases. CDR1 is KGHSH and CDR2 is LQKENI in the germline V gene. This CDR3 comprises 17 residues. Trimming at V came to 2 bases and at J to 6 bases, leaving 13 bases not matched to a gene. The CDR3: CASSPIAGTAGRNIQYF. CDR3 coding DNA: TGTGCCAGCTCACCAATTGCCGGGACAGCCGGTCGAAACATTCAGTACTTC.